A single sample is the source of the 30 T cell receptor beta chains below, sequenced in a study of T cell responses to AZD1222 COVID-19 vaccine (TCRdb year 2021). Library preparation employed the immunoSEQ multiplex PCR assay. Drawn from immuneACCESS, this table holds only the in-frame rearrangements with V and J called that TCRdb kept. Clones are partly lost; checked studies trace under half to an unresolved V gene and leave the rest unexplained. For this sample there are tens of thousands of clones; over 70% appear just once. Around an eighth of the sample comes from the top ten. The time point label here, explained by the study, means: baseline before first vaccination. The sequencing here drew on peripheral blood, taken on day 0 of AZD1222 vaccination. These receptors were taken from an adult in good health.

This clone was detected only once. This chain joins TRBV20-1 and TRBJ2-1, with D perhaps TRBD1 or TRBD2 (5 bases each). The CDR3 is made up of 12 amino acids. V shed 3 bases and J shed 8 bases, with 11 bases lying between them. CDR1 DFQATT and CDR2 SNEGSKA come from the germline V gene (reference sequence). CDR3 nucleotides: TGCAGTGCTAGTTTCGGGGCGTATGAGCAGTTCTTC. Amino acids: CSASFGAYEQFF.

The J gene is TRBJ2-7, the V gene TRBV6-5; 7 bases are shared with TRBD2. This CDR3 is 15 amino acids long. Germline CDR1 reads MNHEY; CDR2 reads SVGAGI. The J segment lost 6 bases and the V segment lost 0 bases, leaving 8 bases of the junction unmatched. The CDR3 reads CASSYSAGGFVEQYF. CDR3 DNA: TGTGCCAGCAGTTACTCGGCCGGGGGGTTCGTCGAGCAGTACTTC.

V is TRBV28 and J is TRBJ1-5, with 7 positions matching TRBD1. V lost 4 bases to trimming and J lost 7 bases; unmatched junction nucleotides: 7. The CDR3 is made up of 14 amino acids. Per the germline V gene, CDR1 is MDHEN and CDR2 is SYDVKM. The CDR3 sequence is CASSSLFRGQPQHF. The DNA for the CDR3 is TGTGCCAGCAGTTCGCTCTTCAGGGGGCAGCCCCAGCATTTT.

The J gene is TRBJ2-1, the V gene TRBV7-6, with unresolved D. The CDR3 is 18 amino acids. CDR1 is SGHVS, CDR2 FNYEAQ, per germline. V lost 8 bases to trimming and J lost 0 bases, with 23 bases between them. The CDR3 DNA reads TGTGCCAGCGGCCCCCGGAGCTTTCGCCAGACCTCCTACAATGAGCAGTTCTTC. This sequence encodes CASGPRSFRQTSYNEQFF.

The chain carries TRBV19 and TRBJ1-1; no definite D call. Deletions cut 7 bases from V and 3 bases from J, with 12 bases between. Germline V gene lookup returns CDR1 LNHDA and CDR2 SQIVND (reference sequence). The length of the CDR3 is 13 residues. CDR3 DNA sequence: TGTGCCAGTAATCTCCGAAGGGACACTGAAGCTTTCTTT. This codes for CASNLRRDTEAFF.

The chain links TRBV29-1 to TRBJ1-1; D might be TRBD1 (6 bases). This CDR3 is built from 14 residues. V lost 1 base, J lost 5 bases, and 14 bases lay in between. The germline CDR1 and CDR2 sequences are SQVTM and ANQGSEA. CDR3 coding DNA: TGCAGCGTTGAAGTATCTGCCAGGGGAACTGAAGCTTTCTTT. It translates to CSVEVSARGTEAFF.

The chain couples TRBV5-8 to TRBJ2-7, with TRBD1 as a possible D gene (5 bases). V lost 0 bases and J 1 base, leaving 8 bases between the germline ends. Germline CDR1 and CDR2: SGHTS and YDEGEE. The CDR3 spans 14 residues. CDR3 in DNA: TGTGCCAGCAGCTTGGGGGGCACATCCTACGAGCAGTACTTC. It encodes CASSLGGTSYEQYF. Together with reference TRBV5-8 and TRBJ2-7, the CDR3 gives the full variable domain: EAGVTQSPTHLIKTRGQQATLRCSPISGHTSVYWYQQALGLGLQFLLWYDEGEERNRGNFPPRFSGRQFPNYSSELNVNALELEDSALYLCASSLGGTSYEQYFGPGTRLTVT.

The rearrangement links TRBV7-9 to TRBJ2-7; D is possibly TRBD1 or TRBD2 (7 bases each). Trimming left V 3 bases short and J 2 bases short, with 17 bases between. Per the germline V gene, CDR1 is SEHNR and CDR2 is FQNEAQ (reference sequence). The CDR3 contains 16 residues. The CDR3 region has the DNA TGTGCCAGCAGCTTTGGATCAGGGGGGGTTACCTACGAGCAGTACTTC. Translating gives CASSFGSGGVTYEQYF.

J is TRBJ2-7 and V is TRBV28; 10 bases are a match to TRBD1. The ends lost 5 bases at V and 3 bases at J; junction bases unmatched: 7. The CDR3 has 15 residues. Germline V gene data show CDR1 as MDHEN and CDR2 as SYDVKM. Written as DNA, the CDR3 is TGTGCCAGCAGTACCGGGACAGGGGCTATCTACGAGCAGTACTTC. It specifies CASSTGTGAIYEQYF.

The chain carries TRBV9 and TRBJ2-2, with D uncertain. Trimming removed 1 base from V and 0 bases from J, with 7 bases in between. The germline CDR1 and CDR2 sequences are SGDLS and YYNGEE. The CDR3 length is 15 residues. In nucleotides, the CDR3 is TGTGCCAGCAGCGTACGGCAGGCGAACACCGGGGAGCTGTTTTTT. Residues: CASSVRQANTGELFF.

The chain uses TRBV4-1 and TRBJ1-2; TRBD1 might be the D (5 bases). Per the germline V gene, CDR1 is MGHRA and CDR2 is YSYEKL. V dropped 0 bases and J dropped 4 bases, with 9 bases sitting between them. CDR3 length equals 14 residues. DNA of the CDR3: TGCGCCAGCAGCCAAGATTCCGGGACCTATGGCTACACCTTC. Translation gives CASSQDSGTYGYTF.

The V gene is TRBV6-5, the J gene TRBJ2-7, with D unclear. The germline CDR1 and CDR2 sequences are MNHEY and SVGAGI. The CDR3 loop spans 15 amino acids. Trimming pared 3 bases from V and 5 bases from J, leaving 17 bases between. The CDR3 loop is CASSYGRTRGDEQYF. CDR3 DNA: TGTGCCAGCAGTTATGGTAGAACCAGAGGAGACGAGCAGTACTTC.

This chain joins TRBV4-3 and TRBJ2-1; 11 nucleotides align to TRBD2. Per germline, CDR1 LGHNA and CDR2 YSLEER. This CDR3 is built from 16 residues. Trimming removed 3 bases from V and 3 bases from J; junction bases left unmatched: 4. CDR3 in amino acids: CASSQSSGGFYNEQFF. The DNA for the CDR3 is TGCGCCAGCAGCCAGTCTAGCGGGGGGTTCTACAATGAGCAGTTCTTC.

V usage is TRBV12-3 or TRBV12-4 and J usage is TRBJ1-2; TRBD1 might be the D (6 bases). Trimming stripped 5 bases from V and 2 bases from J, with 9 bases between. This CDR3 is built from 13 residues. The CDR3 protein is CASSPRGNYGYTF. The CDR3, as DNA: TGTGCCAGCAGTCCGAGGGGGAACTATGGCTACACCTTC.

The chain has TRBV10-3 and TRBJ2-1, with 11 bases aligning to TRBD2. Germline CDR1 reads ENHRY; CDR2 reads SYGVKD. J was trimmed by 0 bases and V by 6 bases; bases with no gene match: 7. This CDR3 contains 17 residues. CDR3 residues: CAIRGGLADFSYNEQFF. CDR3 DNA: TGTGCCATCAGAGGGGGACTAGCGGATTTCTCCTACAATGAGCAGTTCTTC.

J is TRBJ2-2 and V is TRBV6-2 or TRBV6-3, with TRBD1 matching 8 bases. CDR3 size: 16 residues. The V gene end was trimmed by 5 bases and the J gene end by 4 bases; junction bases not matched to a gene: 9. Germline CDR1 is MNHEY and CDR2 is SVGEGT. CDR3 sequence (DNA): TGTGCCAGCAGTAGGCTCCCCGGGACAGGCACCGGGGAGCTGTTTTTT. It encodes CASSRLPGTGTGELFF.

This chain links TRBV7-8 with TRBJ1-4, with D uncertain. Between the trimmed V and J ends, which lost 1 base and 3 bases, there was a span of 9 bases. The germline CDR1 and CDR2 sequences are SGHVS and FQNEAQ. The CDR3 loop spans 15 amino acids. CDR3 in amino acids: CASSLGGWANEKLFF. CDR3 nucleotide sequence: TGTGCCAGCAGCTTAGGGGGATGGGCTAATGAAAAACTGTTTTTT. The variable domain in full, with the rest retrieved from reference TRBV7-8 and TRBJ1-4, is GAGVSQSPRYKVAKRGQDVALRCDPISGHVSLFWYQQALGQGPEFLTYFQNEAQLDKSGLPSDRFFAERPEGSVSTLKIQRTQQEDSAVYLCASSLGGWANEKLFFGSGTQLSVL.

The J gene is TRBJ1-2, the V gene TRBV4-3, with 8 bases lining up with TRBD1. Trimming cost V 0 bases and J 4 bases; bases outside gene matches: 16. The CDR3 spans 19 residues. CDR1 and CDR2 from the germline V gene are LGHNA and YSLEER. The CDR3 nucleotides are TGCGCCAGCAGCCAAGAAGATCGTGCTTGGACAGGGTTGAGCTATGGCTACACCTTC. Encoded protein: CASSQEDRAWTGLSYGYTF.

The CDR3, as DNA: TGTGCCAGCAGCCAAGATAGGGGCTATGGCTACACCTTC. This translates into CASSQDRGYGYTF. V is TRBV14 and J is TRBJ1-2, with TRBD1 as a possible D gene (5 bases). The germline V and J ends were trimmed by 0 bases and 4 bases, with 6 bases remaining between them. The CDR3 contains 13 residues. Germline loops: CDR1 SGHDN, CDR2 FVKESK.

DNA for the CDR3: TGTGCCAGTAGTAACCTCGGGCGGGGGAACTACGAGCAGTACTTC. Translating it yields CASSNLGRGNYEQYF. The chain has TRBV19 and TRBJ2-7, with 7 bases identical to TRBD2. CDR1 LNHDA and CDR2 SQIVND come from the germline V gene (reference sequence). CDR3 size: 15 residues. Germline trimming cut 4 bases from V and 3 bases from J; bases unmatched to any gene: 9.

V gene TRBV7-2 combines with J gene TRBJ1-5; tentatively, D is TRBD1 (6 bases). The V end was cut by 2 bases, the J end by 5 bases, with 10 bases between. The germline CDR1 and CDR2 sequences are SGHTA and FQGNSA. The CDR3 sequence is 14 residues long. CDR3: CASSLTGADQPQHF. In DNA, the CDR3 is TGTGCCAGCAGCTTAACGGGGGCGGATCAGCCCCAGCATTTT.

The chain has TRBV7-9 and TRBJ1-4; TRBD1 matches at 8 bases. The CDR3 runs to 16 residues. With V trimmed by 3 bases and J by 7 bases, 10 bases remained unmatched. CDR1 and CDR2 from the germline V gene are SEHNR and FQNEAQ (reference sequence). The CDR3 DNA follows: TGTGCCAGCAGCTTGGGGCGGTCCACAGGGGGTGAAAAACTGTTTTTT. Translated: CASSLGRSTGGEKLFF.

The chain carries TRBV13 and TRBJ1-1, with D hard to call. Germline assignment: CDR1 PRHDT and CDR2 FYEKMQ (reference sequence). The length of the CDR3 is 14 residues. Trimming left V 0 bases short and J 3 bases short, with 8 bases between. CDR3: CASSLGLTDTEAFF. CDR3 in DNA: TGTGCCAGCAGCTTAGGCCTGACTGACACTGAAGCTTTCTTT.

This clone was seen repeatedly, ten times or more. This chain uses TRBV10-3 with TRBJ1-5, with a tentative D call TRBD1 (6 bases). The CDR3 totals 14 residues. V lost 10 bases and J 2 bases, leaving 15 bases between the germline ends. Looked up from germline, CDR1 is ENHRY and CDR2 is SYGVKD. This CDR3 reads CATRAGEGNQPQHF. The CDR3 nucleotides are TGTGCCACTCGGGCAGGGGAGGGCAATCAGCCCCAGCATTTT.

This clone was detected a few times. V is TRBV4-3 and J is TRBJ2-7; 8 bases are a match to TRBD1. V was clipped by 0 bases and J by 2 bases; unmatched bases: 3. The CDR3 covers 15 residues. Germline V gene lookup returns CDR1 LGHNA and CDR2 YSLEER. CDR3 nucleotides: TGCGCCAGCAGCCAAGAGGGGACAGGAGCCTACGAGCAGTACTTC. Its protein product is CASSQEGTGAYEQYF.

The genes are TRBV7-9 and TRBJ2-5; perhaps TRBD1 as D (6 bases). The CDR3 totals 15 residues. In germline, CDR1 is SEHNR, CDR2 FQNEAQ (reference sequence). The V end was cut by 5 bases, the J end by 3 bases, with 16 bases between. The CDR3 region is CASSPSWGPKETQYF. The CDR3 DNA is TGTGCCAGCAGCCCCTCTTGGGGGCCAAAAGAGACCCAGTACTTC.

Comments on this clone: The junction shows a germline mismatch at one end, possibly a read error. The genes are TRBV19 and TRBJ1-1; D is ambiguous. Germline CDR1 is LNHDA and CDR2 is SQIVND (reference sequence). The CDR3 runs to 16 residues. The CDR3 loop reads CASSIDPGVLNPEAFF. As DNA, the CDR3 is TGTGCCAGTAGTATAGATCCCGGGGTTCTGAACCCTGAAGCTTTCTTT. The full variable domain, its missing parts supplied by reference TRBV19 and TRBJ1-1, is DGGITQSPKYLFRKEGQNVTLSCEQNLNHDAMYWYRQDPGQGLRLIYYSQIVNDFQKGDIAEGYSVSREKKESFPLTVTSAQKNPTAFYLCASSIDPGVLNPEAFFGQGTRLTVV.

For this clone: Mismatch with germline at one junction end may stem from a read error. The chain combines TRBV4-1 with TRBJ1-1; no clear D gene. The CDR3 extends over 14 amino acids. The germline V gene has CDR1 MGHRA and CDR2 YSYEKL. CDR3 in amino acids: CASSQTRENSEAFF. In DNA form, the CDR3 reads TGCGCCAGCAGCCAGACAAGGGAGAACTCTGAAGCTTTCTTT.

The J gene is TRBJ1-5, the V gene TRBV7-8; 9 bases agree with TRBD1. The CDR3 totals 16 residues. V shed 0 bases, J shed 1 base, and the junction held 1 base outside the gene matches. Germline V gene data show CDR1 as SGHVS and CDR2 as FQNEAQ. DNA for the CDR3: TGTGCCAGCAGCTTAGCCGACAGGGGGAGCAATCAGCCCCAGCATTTT. Translated: CASSLADRGSNQPQHF. Together with reference TRBV7-8 and TRBJ1-5, the CDR3 gives the full variable domain: GAGVSQSPRYKVAKRGQDVALRCDPISGHVSLFWYQQALGQGPEFLTYFQNEAQLDKSGLPSDRFFAERPEGSVSTLKIQRTQQEDSAVYLCASSLADRGSNQPQHFGDGTRLSIL.

V is TRBV11-2 and J is TRBJ2-5, with 15 positions matching TRBD2. Germline V CDR1 and CDR2: SGHAT, FQNNGV. This CDR3 is 14 amino acids long. V shed 8 bases, J shed 5 bases, and the junction held 3 bases outside the gene matches. In DNA, the CDR3 is TGTGCCAGCGGGGGACTAGCGGGGGGTGAGACCCAGTACTTC. This gives the protein CASGGLAGGETQYF.